This T cell receptor (beta chain) was documented in a study of blood T cell repertoires in COVID-19. Turning to the study itself: T cells, B-cell-depleted T cells, or PBMCs supplied cDNA or gDNA.

Clones were read by immunoSEQ multiplex PCR, and TCRdb kept only the in-frame ones, dropping some. This sample has about 120,000 clones; around two thirds occur once, and the top ten carry roughly 2%. This clone was picked up one time. The CDR3 spans 16 residues. Trimming took off 4 bases at V and 0 bases at J, with 11 bases between the two ends. The germline gives CDR1 SGHNT, CDR2 YYREEE (reference sequence). The chain recombines TRBV5-4 with TRBJ2-6; the D is unclear. This clonotype was obtained from a woman between 65 and 79 years old with acute or convalescent COVID-19. The sample consisted of peripheral blood. For the CDR3, the DNA is TGTGCCAGCAGCCACACAGTACCCTCTGGGGCCAACGTCCTGACTTTC. Amino acid sequence: CASSHTVPSGANVLTF. The full variable domain, completed using reference TRBV5-4 and TRBJ2-6, is ETGVTQSPTHLIKTRGQQVTLRCSSQSGHNTVSWYQQALGQGPQFIFQYYREEENGRGNFPPRFSGLQFPNYSSELNVNALELDDSALYLCASSHTVPSGANVLTFGAGSRLTVL.